The 24 T cell receptor beta chains reported below all come from one sample, sequenced in a study of OX40 agonist ivuxolimab in advanced cancers. Clones were sequenced by immunoSEQ multiplex PCR, and TCRdb holds only the in-frame ones, with some missing. In the table there are some 8,000 clones, 75% to 85% of which are singletons. The source material was CD4+ or CD8+ T cells sorted from blood, sampled in a trial of the OX40 agonist ivuxolimab. These receptors all come from an adult with an advanced solid tumor such as melanoma, head and neck, liver or kidney cancer.

The V gene is TRBV5-1, the J gene TRBJ2-1, with D hard to call. Per germline, CDR1 SGHRS and CDR2 YFSETQ. Trimming stripped 5 bases from V and 4 bases from J, with 7 bases between. CDR3 length: 12 residues. The CDR3 region is CASSRVYNEQFF. DNA of the CDR3: TGCGCCAGCAGTAGGGTGTACAATGAGCAGTTCTTC.

The chain employs TRBV11-2 and TRBJ2-6, with TRBD2 identical over 13 bases. The CDR3 loop spans 19 amino acids. Germline V lookup: CDR1 SGHAT, CDR2 FQNNGV. The V gene end was trimmed by 4 bases and the J gene end by 4 bases; junction bases not matched to a gene: 10. The CDR3: CASSSSLWGLAGGANVLTF. The CDR3 nucleotides are TGTGCCAGCAGCTCCTCCTTGTGGGGACTAGCGGGAGGGGCCAACGTCCTGACTTTC.

Details on this clone: Relative to the germline gene, one junction end is altered; a read error may explain this. The genes are TRBV25-1 and TRBJ2-7; weak D call: TRBD1 (5 bases). CDR3 length: 13 amino acids. The germline V gene encodes CDR1 MGHDK and CDR2 SYGVNS. The CDR3 nucleotides are TGTGCCAGCAGTGAAAATGGCGACAGTGAAACCATCTTC. It specifies CASSENGDSETIF.

The rearrangement uses TRBV10-3 and TRBJ2-1; 8 positions match TRBD2. Trimming at V came to 0 bases and at J to 9 bases, leaving 10 bases not matched to a gene. CDR1 and CDR2 from the germline V gene are ENHRY and SYGVKD. This CDR3 region has 16 residues. This CDR3 is CAISESPGGGPGEQFF. DNA of the CDR3: TGTGCCATCAGTGAGTCCCCTGGCGGGGGGCCGGGTGAGCAGTTCTTC.

This sequence joins TRBV7-9 and TRBJ1-3; weak D call: TRBD1 (5 bases). V gave up 1 base and J gave up 2 bases, with 9 bases separating them. In germline, CDR1 is SEHNR, CDR2 FQNEAQ (reference sequence). This CDR3 comprises 15 residues. The CDR3 DNA sequence: TGTGCCAGCAGCTTAGGGCCGGGACCTGGAAACACCATATATTTT. Translation: CASSLGPGPGNTIYF.

This clone is medium-sized (0.01 to 0.1%) in the sample. This chain connects TRBV27 to TRBJ1-4, with TRBD1 as a possible D gene (6 bases). CDR3 length: 14 residues. Germline V lookup: CDR1 MNHEY, CDR2 SMNVEV (reference sequence). Trimming pared 5 bases from V and 5 bases from J, leaving 12 bases between. The CDR3 is CASSGGHLNEKLFF. The CDR3, as DNA: TGTGCCAGCAGTGGGGGCCACTTAAATGAAAAACTGTTTTTT.

This chain uses TRBV4-3 with TRBJ2-7; D might be TRBD1 (6 bases). Germline lookup yields CDR1 LGHNA and CDR2 YSLEER. The CDR3 contains 16 residues. V lost 0 bases, J lost 5 bases, and 17 bases lay in between. CDR3 in amino acids: CASSQDMGAPSNEQYF. The DNA for the CDR3 is TGCGCCAGCAGCCAAGATATGGGGGCCCCATCAAACGAGCAGTACTTC.

This clone has only one observation. This chain uses TRBV15 with TRBJ1-5, with D uncertain. The germline V and J ends were trimmed by 5 bases and 3 bases, with 5 bases remaining between them. The CDR3 has 12 residues. The germline V gene encodes CDR1 LNHNV and CDR2 YYDKDF (reference sequence). The CDR3 region has the DNA TGTGCCACCAGCCAGGTCAATCAGCCCCAGCATTTT. Translation: CATSQVNQPQHF. Full variable domain (missing parts from reference TRBV15 and TRBJ1-5): DAMVIQNPRYQVTQFGKPVTLSCSQTLNHNVMYWYQQKSSQAPKLLFHYYDKDFNNEADTPDNFQSRRPNTSFCFLDIRSPGLGDTAMYLCATSQVNQPQHFGDGTRLSIL.

V and J are TRBV23-1 and TRBJ1-5, with D possibly TRBD1 on 6 matching bases. TRBV23-1 is assigned to the ORF class and has an uncertain function. Between the trimmed V and J ends, which lost 3 bases and 0 bases, there was a span of 12 bases. CDR3 length: 16 residues. The CDR3 region has the DNA TGCGCCAGCAGTCACTCTGACAGGTTTAGCAATCAGCCCCAGCATTTT. It translates to CASSHSDRFSNQPQHF.

The V and J genes are TRBV4-1 and TRBJ1-1; D remains unclear. Germline V gene lookup returns CDR1 MGHRA and CDR2 YSYEKL. V lost 2 bases and J lost 3, with 13 bases in between. This CDR3 is 15 amino acids long. In DNA, the CDR3 is TGCGCCAGCAGCCAATTTTTTAGTCCGGACACTGAAGCTTTCTTT. It encodes CASSQFFSPDTEAFF.

This chain connects TRBV9 to TRBJ1-1; D perhaps matches TRBD1 (5 bases). There are 13 residues in the CDR3. V gave up 3 bases and J gave up 3 bases, with 9 bases separating them. Germline values: CDR1 SGDLS, CDR2 YYNGEE. The CDR3 DNA follows: TGTGCCAGCAGCGCAGCAGGGTACACTGAAGCTTTCTTT. This sequence encodes CASSAAGYTEAFF.

In nucleotides, the CDR3 is TGTGCCATCCGGGACAGGAGCTCCTACGAGCAGTACTTC. This translates into CAIRDRSSYEQYF. The chain recombines TRBV10-3 with TRBJ2-7, with 8 bases identical to TRBD1. Trimming at V came to 8 bases and at J to 0 bases, leaving 3 bases not matched to a gene. CDR1 is ENHRY and CDR2 is SYGVKD in the germline V gene. The CDR3 covers 13 residues.

This clone has more than one count but fewer than ten. The chain combines TRBV7-6 with TRBJ2-7, with D perhaps TRBD1 or TRBD2 (5 bases each). V was clipped by 5 bases and J by 2 bases, with 13 bases between them. The CDR3 consists of 14 residues. CDR1 is SGHVS, CDR2 FNYEAQ, per germline. The chain's CDR3 is CASSRDPFTYEQYF. In DNA, the CDR3 is TGTGCCAGCAGCCGGGACCCCTTTACCTACGAGCAGTACTTC.

The V and J genes are TRBV19 and TRBJ1-1; D is unresolved. Trimming removed 7 bases at V and 1 base at J, with 7 bases between. Looked up from germline, CDR1 is LNHDA and CDR2 is SQIVND (reference sequence). The length of the CDR3 is 12 residues. CDR3 sequence: CASKNWNTEAFF. Written as DNA, the CDR3 is TGTGCCAGTAAAAACTGGAACACTGAAGCTTTCTTT.

In this sample, this clone turned up once. The genes are TRBV5-5 and TRBJ2-1; D is unclear. V was cut by 3 bases and J by 10 bases, with 14 bases left in between. CDR1 is SGHKS and CDR2 is YYEKEE in the germline V gene (reference sequence). This CDR3 region has 13 residues. CDR3 nucleotide sequence: TGTGCCAGCAGCTCCGGTGGGGTTGGCGAGCAGTTCTTC. Protein sequence: CASSSGGVGEQFF.

The chain uses TRBV27 and TRBJ2-3, with a tentative D call TRBD1 (5 bases). Germline CDR1 MNHEY, CDR2 SMNVEV (reference sequence). Trimming removed 1 base from V and 0 bases from J, with 8 bases in between. The CDR3 contains 15 residues. The CDR3 sequence is CASSLYRPSTDTQYF. CDR3 nucleotide sequence: TGTGCCAGCAGTTTATACAGGCCTAGCACAGATACGCAGTATTTT.

This chain links TRBV7-9 with TRBJ1-2; D is uncertain. This CDR3 is 13 amino acids long. V dropped 3 bases and J dropped 5 bases, with 10 bases sitting between them. Germline CDR1 and CDR2: SEHNR and FQNEAQ (reference sequence). The CDR3: CASSFSGGYGYTF. In DNA, the CDR3 is TGTGCCAGCAGCTTTTCCGGCGGGTATGGCTACACCTTC.

The chain links TRBV4-1 to TRBJ2-7; 9 nucleotides agree with TRBD1. Losses at the gene ends were 3 bases for V and 5 bases for J; bases not matched to a gene: 8. CDR1 is MGHRA, CDR2 YSYEKL, per germline. CDR3 length: 15 amino acids. For the CDR3, the DNA is TGCGCCAGCAGCCAGCGGGACAGGGCTTCCGACGAGCAGTACTTC. This gives the protein CASSQRDRASDEQYF.

This clone was picked up one time. The genes are TRBV9 and TRBJ1-1, with D perhaps TRBD1 (5 bases). The CDR3 totals 14 residues. Germline V gene sequence: CDR1 SGDLS, CDR2 YYNGEE. Trimming removed 1 base from V and 1 base from J, with 8 bases in between. CDR3 bases: TGTGCCAGCAGCGTATATGGGGGGAACACTGAAGCTTTCTTT. The encoded protein is CASSVYGGNTEAFF.

The chain employs TRBV27 and TRBJ1-1, with unresolved D. The CDR3 contains 12 residues. Trimming removed 3 bases from V and 7 bases from J, with 9 bases in between. Germline V gene sequence: CDR1 MNHEY, CDR2 SMNVEV (reference sequence). The CDR3 reads CASSFPGFEAFF. CDR3 nucleotides: TGTGCCAGCAGTTTTCCGGGCTTTGAAGCTTTCTTT.

V gene TRBV6-5 combines with J gene TRBJ2-7; 9 bases are a match to TRBD1. The length of the CDR3 is 15 residues. From germline, CDR1 is MNHEY and CDR2 SVGAGI. The V gene end was trimmed by 6 bases and the J gene end by 0 bases; junction bases not matched to a gene: 6. The CDR3 DNA reads as TGTGCCAGCAGGGTCGGACAGGGGCCCTCCTACGAGCAGTACTTC. It encodes CASRVGQGPSYEQYF.

This sequence joins TRBV6-5 and TRBJ1-5; D remains unclear. The CDR3 has 15 residues. The V gene's germline CDR1 is MNHEY and CDR2 SVGAGI. V lost 5 bases to trimming and J lost 0 bases, with 11 bases between them. CDR3 protein: CASSRTALSNQPQHF. The CDR3 DNA reads TGTGCCAGCAGTCGGACGGCCCTTAGCAATCAGCCCCAGCATTTT.

This chain joins TRBV6-6 and TRBJ2-7, with D maybe TRBD2 (7 bases). The ends were cut back, 2 bases at V and 4 bases at J, with 12 bases in the middle. There are 14 residues in the CDR3. The germline V gene encodes CDR1 MNHNY and CDR2 SVGAGI (reference sequence). CDR3 DNA sequence: TGTGCCAGCAGTTACGGGGGGGGGACATACGAGCAGTACTTC. Translated: CASSYGGGTYEQYF.

V is TRBV9 and J is TRBJ1-1; 7 bases match TRBD1. After removal of 3 bases from V and 1 base from J, the junction contained 6 bases not matched to a gene. Germline CDR1 reads SGDLS; CDR2 reads YYNGEE. The CDR3 loop spans 15 amino acids. CDR3 nucleotides: TGTGCCAGCAGCGGAGGGGGCGCATGGAACACTGAAGCTTTCTTT. Amino acids: CASSGGGAWNTEAFF.